This passage covers 16 T cell receptor beta chains from one sample sequenced in a study of cytomegalovirus exposure and HLA in healthy donors. Amplification used 60 Vbeta primers and 13 Jbeta primers. The repertoire was sequenced with immunoSEQ multiplex PCR; TCRdb's copy has only in-frame clones and lacks some. The sample carries under 300,000 clones, roughly 86% recorded once. The sequenced sample was PBMCs. The origin of the receptors is a woman between 35 and 50 years old in good health and CMV-seropositive.

The CDR3 DNA is TGTGCCAGCAGTTTAGACAAAAGGGGTGGCTACACCTTC. It translates to CASSLDKRGGYTF. The chain carries TRBV28 and TRBJ1-2; a weak D match, TRBD1 (5 bases). The CDR3 consists of 13 residues. The germline V gene has CDR1 MDHEN and CDR2 SYDVKM. V was trimmed by 2 bases and J by 7 bases, leaving 11 bases between them.

The chain couples TRBV10-3 to TRBJ1-1, with 8 nucleotides matching TRBD1. CDR1 and CDR2 (germline): ENHRY, SYGVKD. The CDR3 sequence is 14 residues long. Losses at the gene ends were 5 bases for V and 1 base for J; bases not matched to a gene: 3. CDR3 residues: CAISTGGGNTEAFF. DNA of the CDR3: TGTGCCATCAGTACAGGGGGGGGGAACACTGAAGCTTTCTTT.

The chain uses TRBV18 and TRBJ2-7; weak D call: TRBD1 (5 bases). Germline V lookup: CDR1 KGHSH, CDR2 LQKENI. This CDR3 has 14 residues. Trimming pared 3 bases from V and 3 bases from J, leaving 12 bases between. The CDR3: CASSPQGIDYEQYF. DNA for the CDR3: TGTGCCAGCTCACCCCAGGGAATCGACTACGAGCAGTACTTC. The entire variable domain, with the rest obtained from reference TRBV18 and TRBJ2-7, is as follows: NAGVMQNPRHLVRRRGQEARLRCSPMKGHSHVYWYRQLPEEGLKFMVYLQKENIIDESGMPKERFSAEFPKEGPSILRIQQVVRGDSAAYFCASSPQGIDYEQYFGPGTRLTVT.

The V call is TRBV27, the J call TRBJ1-5, with TRBD1 matching over 7 bases. This CDR3 has 13 residues. V was pared by 7 bases and J by 2 bases, with 2 bases of the junction left unmatched. The germline V gene encodes CDR1 MNHEY and CDR2 SMNVEV (reference sequence). The CDR3 nucleotides are TGTGCCAGCACTACAGGGGGCAATCAGCCCCAGCATTTT. The encoded protein is CASTTGGNQPQHF.

The V gene is TRBV19, the J gene TRBJ2-7, with D maybe TRBD1 (6 bases). V was clipped by 3 bases and J by 7 bases, with 10 bases between them. This CDR3 comprises 12 residues. Germline loops: CDR1 LNHDA, CDR2 SQIVND (reference sequence). The chain's CDR3 is CASSITGQEQYF. CDR3 in DNA: TGTGCCAGTAGTATCACCGGACAGGAGCAGTACTTC.

The rearrangement uses TRBV19 and TRBJ1-3; no firm D call. The CDR3 is 17 residues long. Germline CDR1 and CDR2: LNHDA and SQIVND (reference sequence). V shed 6 bases and J shed 0 bases, with 18 bases lying between them. In DNA form, the CDR3 reads TGTGCCAGTAGCCTACTCCGAAACGGTTACTCTGGAAACACCATATATTTT. The encoded protein is CASSLLRNGYSGNTIYF.

This sequence joins TRBV28 and TRBJ2-3; 12 bases fit TRBD2. V shed 2 bases, J shed 12 bases, and the junction held 6 bases outside the gene matches. In germline, CDR1 is MDHEN, CDR2 SYDVKM. The length of the CDR3 is 14 residues. The CDR3 nucleotides are TGTGCCAGCAGTTTAAGGCTAGCGGGAGGGCCTCAGTATTTT. Protein sequence: CASSLRLAGGPQYF.

This clone occurred once. The V and J genes are TRBV7-2 and TRBJ2-7; 9 bases map to TRBD1. The germline V gene encodes CDR1 SGHTA and CDR2 FQGNSA. There are 15 residues in the CDR3. The trim removed 4 bases at V and 3 bases at J, leaving 7 bases unmatched. The CDR3 nucleotides read TGTGCCAGCAGCTCTGCCGGGACAGGGTACTACGAGCAGTACTTC. The encoded protein is CASSSAGTGYYEQYF.

In the case of this clone: An end of the junction does not agree with germline; a read error may underlie this. The chain couples TRBV27 to TRBJ2-3, with 10 bases aligning to TRBD1. Per the germline V gene, CDR1 is MNHEY and CDR2 is SMNVEV (reference sequence). There are 14 residues in the CDR3. The CDR3 loop is CASSLGTGVDTPYF. CDR3 bases: TGTGCCAGCAGTCTAGGGACAGGGGTCGATACGCCGTATTTT.

The J gene is TRBJ2-7, the V gene TRBV28, with TRBD2 identical over 8 bases. There are 14 residues in the CDR3. CDR1 MDHEN and CDR2 SYDVKM come from the germline V gene. J was trimmed by 1 base and V by 8 bases; bases with no gene match: 7. The CDR3 DNA follows: TGTGCCAGCCACGGGGGGGAGGGGTCCTACGAGCAGTACTTC. It is translated as CASHGGEGSYEQYF.

The CDR3 here is CASSTRGQETQYF. As DNA, the CDR3 is TGTGCCAGCAGCACCCGGGGCCAAGAGACCCAGTACTTC. V usage is TRBV9 and J usage is TRBJ2-5; possible D gene TRBD2, 5 bases. The CDR3 length is 13 residues. CDR1 SGDLS and CDR2 YYNGEE come from the germline V gene. Deletions cut 4 bases from V and 1 base from J, with 8 bases between.

The J gene is TRBJ1-2, the V gene TRBV29-1; the D is unclear. CDR1 and CDR2 (germline): SQVTM, ANQGSEA. V lost 4 bases and J 0 bases, leaving 9 bases between the germline ends. The CDR3 length is 13 residues. The CDR3 DNA reads as TGCAGCGTTGTATGGGCAGCTAACTATGGCTACACCTTC. It specifies CSVVWAANYGYTF.

This rearrangement joins TRBV11-3 to TRBJ1-2, with 7 bases lining up with TRBD1. With V trimmed by 6 bases and J by 0 bases, 4 bases remained unmatched. CDR3 size: 14 residues. Germline V gives CDR1 SGHNT, CDR2 YENEEA. The CDR3 DNA is TGTGCCAGCAGTCAGGACAGGTCTAACTATGGCTACACCTTC. Its protein is CASSQDRSNYGYTF. The complete variable domain, with remaining parts taken from reference TRBV11-3 and TRBJ1-2, reads EAGVVQSPRYKIIEKKQPVAFWCNPISGHNTLYWYLQNLGQGPELLIRYENEEAVDDSQLPKDRFSAERLKGVDSTLKIQPAELGDSAVYLCASSQDRSNYGYTFGSGTRLTVV.

V is TRBV30 and J is TRBJ2-5; TRBD2 might be the D (6 bases). With the DNA end fitting TRBJ2-7 better, the J assignment may be wrong. Germline lookup yields CDR1 GTSNPN and CDR2 SVGIG (reference sequence). This CDR3 region has 13 residues. The CDR3 is CAWSVDWRGEQYF. CDR3 in DNA: TGTGCCTGGAGTGTCGACTGGCGGGGCGAGCAGTACTTC.

The table lists this clone with a count of one. The chain links TRBV7-2 to TRBJ2-7, with 9 bases that match TRBD2. The junction had 6 bases not matched to a gene; V was cut back by 2 bases and J by 1 base. In germline, CDR1 is SGHTA, CDR2 FQGNSA. The CDR3 extends over 16 amino acids. The CDR3 protein is CASSLIAGEGSYEQYF. The DNA for the CDR3 is TGTGCCAGCAGCTTAATAGCGGGAGAAGGGTCCTACGAGCAGTACTTC. Combining the CDR3 with reference TRBV7-2 and TRBJ2-7 gives the whole variable domain GAGVSQSPSNKVTEKGKDVELRCDPISGHTALYWYRQSLGQGLEFLIYFQGNSAPDKSGLPSDRFSAERTGGSVSTLTIQRTQQEDSAVYLCASSLIAGEGSYEQYFGPGTRLTVT.

The chain has TRBV30 and TRBJ2-2; 11 nucleotides agree with TRBD2. Trimming took 2 bases from V and 4 from J; bases not matched to a gene: 9. CDR1 is GTSNPN, CDR2 SVGIG, per germline (reference sequence). The CDR3 spans 17 residues. The CDR3 loop is CAWSRLTSGRGTGELFF. CDR3 nucleotides: TGTGCCTGGAGTCGCCTTACTAGCGGGAGAGGCACCGGGGAGCTGTTTTTT.